This T cell receptor (beta chain) was sequenced for a study of T cell repertoires and HLA-DP antigens. Overall study: Alloreactive CD4+ T cells targeted HLA-DP on transduced HeLa. One stimulator alloantigen differed from self by one groove amino acid; the other by ten.

This CDR3 region has 14 residues. CDR1 and CDR2 from the germline V gene are SGHNT and YYREEE (reference sequence). Trimming took off 2 bases at V and 4 bases at J, with 11 bases between the two ends. Here immunoSEQ multiplex PCR was the method, and the copy in TCRdb shows in-frame clones only, minus some. This table holds approximately 90,000 clones, around 86% found once. Comments on this clone: The antigen is unknown.

Average purity of the negatively selected CD4+ T cells was around 98%. Study-level results: Average cumulative frequency of previously undetected clones was roughly 34% against one allele and more than 50% against the other.

Specimen: CD4+ T cells from PBMCs. The chain links TRBV5-4 to TRBJ2-3; D is ambiguous. This receptor was taken from a man between 50 and 59 years old in good health and CMV-seronegative. The CDR3 loop is CASSFSSRPDTQYF. The CDR3, as DNA: TGTGCCAGCAGCTTTTCTTCAAGGCCAGATACGCAGTATTTT.